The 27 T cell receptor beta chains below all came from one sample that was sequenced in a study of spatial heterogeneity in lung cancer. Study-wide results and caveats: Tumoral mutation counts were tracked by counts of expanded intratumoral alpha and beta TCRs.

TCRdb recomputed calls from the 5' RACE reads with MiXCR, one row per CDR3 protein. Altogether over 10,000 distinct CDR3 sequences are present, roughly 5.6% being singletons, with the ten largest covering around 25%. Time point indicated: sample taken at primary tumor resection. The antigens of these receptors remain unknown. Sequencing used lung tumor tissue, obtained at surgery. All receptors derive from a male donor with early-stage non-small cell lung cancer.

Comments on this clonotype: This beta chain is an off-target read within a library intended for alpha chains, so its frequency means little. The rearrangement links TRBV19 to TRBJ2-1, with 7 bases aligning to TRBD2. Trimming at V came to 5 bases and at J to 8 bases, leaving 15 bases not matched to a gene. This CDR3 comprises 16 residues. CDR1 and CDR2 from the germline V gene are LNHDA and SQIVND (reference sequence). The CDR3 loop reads CASSPRSGLGPDEQFF. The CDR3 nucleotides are TGTGCCAGTAGTCCGAGGAGTGGACTAGGACCCGATGAGCAGTTCTTC. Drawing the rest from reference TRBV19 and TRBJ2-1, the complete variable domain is DGGITQSPKYLFRKEGQNVTLSCEQNLNHDAMYWYRQDPGQGLRLIYYSQIVNDFQKGDIAEGYSVSREKKESFPLTVTSAQKNPTAFYLCASSPRSGLGPDEQFFGPGTRLTVL.

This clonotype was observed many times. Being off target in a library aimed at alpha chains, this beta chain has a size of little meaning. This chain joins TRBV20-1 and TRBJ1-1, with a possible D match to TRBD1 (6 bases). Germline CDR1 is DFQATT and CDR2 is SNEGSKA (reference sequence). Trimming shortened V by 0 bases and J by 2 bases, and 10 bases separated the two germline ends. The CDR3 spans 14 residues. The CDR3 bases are TGCAGTGCTAGAGATGAGGGGACAAACACTGAAGCTTTCTTT. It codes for CSARDEGTNTEAFF.

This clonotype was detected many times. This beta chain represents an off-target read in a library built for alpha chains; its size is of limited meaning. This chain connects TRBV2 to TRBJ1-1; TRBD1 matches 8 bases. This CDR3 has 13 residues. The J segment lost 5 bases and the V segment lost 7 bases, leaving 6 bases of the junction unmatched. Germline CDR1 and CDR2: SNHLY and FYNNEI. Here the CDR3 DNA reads TGTGCCAGCAACCAGGACAGGGATACTGAAGCTTTCTTT. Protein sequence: CASNQDRDTEAFF. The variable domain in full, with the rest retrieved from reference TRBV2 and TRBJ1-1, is EPEVTQTPSHQVTQMGQEVILRCVPISNHLYFYWYRQILGQKVEFLVSFYNNEISEKSEIFDDQFSVERPDGSNFTLKIRSTKLEDSAMYFCASNQDRDTEAFFGQGTRLTVV.

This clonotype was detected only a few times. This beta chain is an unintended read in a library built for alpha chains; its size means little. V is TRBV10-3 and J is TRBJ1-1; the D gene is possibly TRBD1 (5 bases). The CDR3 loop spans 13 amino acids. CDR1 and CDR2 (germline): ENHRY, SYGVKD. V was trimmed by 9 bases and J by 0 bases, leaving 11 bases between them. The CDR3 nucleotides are TGTGCCATGGCGGGACTTTTGAACACTGAAGCTTTCTTT. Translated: CAMAGLLNTEAFF.

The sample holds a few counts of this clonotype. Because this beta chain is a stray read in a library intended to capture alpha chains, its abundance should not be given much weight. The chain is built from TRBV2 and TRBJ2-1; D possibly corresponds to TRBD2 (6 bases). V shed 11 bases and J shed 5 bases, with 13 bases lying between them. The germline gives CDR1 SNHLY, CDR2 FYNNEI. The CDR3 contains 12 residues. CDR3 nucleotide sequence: TGTGCCGGCTCTCTAGCGAACAATGAGCAGTTCTTC. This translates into CAGSLANNEQFF.

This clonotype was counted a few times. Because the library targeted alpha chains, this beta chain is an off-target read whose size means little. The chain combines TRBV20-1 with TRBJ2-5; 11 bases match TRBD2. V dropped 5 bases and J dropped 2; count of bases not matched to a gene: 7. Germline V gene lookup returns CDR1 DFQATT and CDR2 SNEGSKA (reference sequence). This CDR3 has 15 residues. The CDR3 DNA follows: TGCAGTGCTGCGGGACTAGCGGAGATTCAAGAGACCCAGTACTTC. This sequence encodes CSAAGLAEIQETQYF.

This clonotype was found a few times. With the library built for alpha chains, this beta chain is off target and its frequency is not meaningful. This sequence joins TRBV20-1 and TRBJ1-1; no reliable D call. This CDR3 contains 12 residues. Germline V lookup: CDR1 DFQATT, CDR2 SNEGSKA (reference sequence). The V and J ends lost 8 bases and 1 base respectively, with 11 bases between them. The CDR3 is CSLTRQNTEAFF. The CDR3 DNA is TGCAGTCTTACTCGACAGAACACTGAAGCTTTCTTT.

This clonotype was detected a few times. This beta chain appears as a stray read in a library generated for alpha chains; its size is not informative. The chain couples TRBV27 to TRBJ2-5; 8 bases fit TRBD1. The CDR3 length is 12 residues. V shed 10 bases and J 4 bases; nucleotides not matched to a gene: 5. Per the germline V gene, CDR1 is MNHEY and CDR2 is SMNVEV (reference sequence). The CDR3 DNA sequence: TGTGCCACACGGACAGGGCTAGAGACCCAGTACTTC. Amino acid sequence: CATRTGLETQYF.

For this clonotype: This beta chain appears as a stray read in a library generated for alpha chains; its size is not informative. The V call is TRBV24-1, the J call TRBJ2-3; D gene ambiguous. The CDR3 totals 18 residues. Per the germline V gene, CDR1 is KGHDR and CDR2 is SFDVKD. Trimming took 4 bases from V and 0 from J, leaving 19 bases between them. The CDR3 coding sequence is TGTGCCACCAGTGACGCCGCTCGGGTGATTGGTAGCACAGATACGCAGTATTTT. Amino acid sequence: CATSDAARVIGSTDTQYF.

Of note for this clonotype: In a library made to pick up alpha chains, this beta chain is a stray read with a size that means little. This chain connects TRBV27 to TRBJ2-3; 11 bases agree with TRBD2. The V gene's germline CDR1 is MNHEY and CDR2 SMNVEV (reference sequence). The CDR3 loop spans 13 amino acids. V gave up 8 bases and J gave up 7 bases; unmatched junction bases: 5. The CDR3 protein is CASRGLAAHTQYF. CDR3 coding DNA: TGTGCCAGCCGGGGACTAGCGGCCCATACGCAGTATTTT.

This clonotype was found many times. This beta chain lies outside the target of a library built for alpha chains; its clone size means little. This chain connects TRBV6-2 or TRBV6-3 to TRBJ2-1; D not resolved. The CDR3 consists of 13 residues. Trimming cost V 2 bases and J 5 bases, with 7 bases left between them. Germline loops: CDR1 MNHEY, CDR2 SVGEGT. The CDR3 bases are TGTGCCAGCAGTTACGGTCAAAACAATGAGCAGTTCTTC. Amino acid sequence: CASSYGQNNEQFF.

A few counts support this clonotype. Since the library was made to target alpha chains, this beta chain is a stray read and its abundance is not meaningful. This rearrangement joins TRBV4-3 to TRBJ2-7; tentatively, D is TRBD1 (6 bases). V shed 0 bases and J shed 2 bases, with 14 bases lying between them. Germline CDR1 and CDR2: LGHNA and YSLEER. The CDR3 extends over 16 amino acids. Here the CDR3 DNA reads TGCGCCAGCAGCCAAGATACTGGGACAAGGGCCTACGAGCAGTACTTC. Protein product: CASSQDTGTRAYEQYF.

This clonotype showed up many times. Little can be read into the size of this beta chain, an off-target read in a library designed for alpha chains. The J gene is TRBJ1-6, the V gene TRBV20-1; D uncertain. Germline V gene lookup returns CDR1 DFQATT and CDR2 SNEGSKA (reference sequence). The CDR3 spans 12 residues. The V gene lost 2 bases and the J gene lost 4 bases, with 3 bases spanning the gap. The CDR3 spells CSARQYNSPLHF. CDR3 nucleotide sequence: TGCAGTGCTAGACAGTATAATTCACCCCTCCACTTT.

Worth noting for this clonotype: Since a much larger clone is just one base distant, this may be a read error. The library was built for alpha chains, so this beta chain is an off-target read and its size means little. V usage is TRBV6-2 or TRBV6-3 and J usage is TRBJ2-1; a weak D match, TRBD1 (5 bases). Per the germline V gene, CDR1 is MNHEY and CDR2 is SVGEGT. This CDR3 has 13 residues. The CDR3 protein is CTSRASSYNEQFF. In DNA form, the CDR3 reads TGTACCAGCAGGGCCAGCTCCTACAATGAGCAGTTCTTC.

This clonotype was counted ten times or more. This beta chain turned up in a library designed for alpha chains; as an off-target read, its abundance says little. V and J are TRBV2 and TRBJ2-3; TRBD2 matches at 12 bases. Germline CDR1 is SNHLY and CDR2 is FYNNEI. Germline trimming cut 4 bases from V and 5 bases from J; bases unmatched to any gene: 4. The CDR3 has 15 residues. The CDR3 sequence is CASSGLAGAVDTQYF. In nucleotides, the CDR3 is TGTGCCAGCAGTGGACTAGCGGGGGCGGTAGATACGCAGTATTTT.

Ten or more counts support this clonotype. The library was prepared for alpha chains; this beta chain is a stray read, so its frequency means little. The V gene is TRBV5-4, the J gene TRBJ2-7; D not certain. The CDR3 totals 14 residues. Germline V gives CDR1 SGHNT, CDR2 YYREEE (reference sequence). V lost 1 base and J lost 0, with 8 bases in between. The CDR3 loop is CASSLYRGSYEQYF. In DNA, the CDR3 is TGTGCCAGCAGCTTGTATCGTGGCTCCTACGAGCAGTACTTC.

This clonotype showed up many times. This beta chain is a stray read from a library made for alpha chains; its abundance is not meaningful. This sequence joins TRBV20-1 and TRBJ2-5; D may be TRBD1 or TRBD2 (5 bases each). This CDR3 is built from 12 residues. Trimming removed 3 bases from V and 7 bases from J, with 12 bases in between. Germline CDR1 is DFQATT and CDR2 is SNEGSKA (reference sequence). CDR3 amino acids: CSASGTTGTQYF. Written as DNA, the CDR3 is TGCAGTGCTAGCGGGACGACGGGGACCCAGTACTTC.

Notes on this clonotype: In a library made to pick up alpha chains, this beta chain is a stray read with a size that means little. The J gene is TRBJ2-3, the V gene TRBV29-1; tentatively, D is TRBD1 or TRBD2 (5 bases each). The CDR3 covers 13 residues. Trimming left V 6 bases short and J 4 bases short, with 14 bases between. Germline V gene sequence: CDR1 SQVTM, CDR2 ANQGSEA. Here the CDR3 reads CSVRAQGADTQYF. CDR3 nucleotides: TGCAGCGTGCGGGCCCAAGGGGCAGATACGCAGTATTTT.

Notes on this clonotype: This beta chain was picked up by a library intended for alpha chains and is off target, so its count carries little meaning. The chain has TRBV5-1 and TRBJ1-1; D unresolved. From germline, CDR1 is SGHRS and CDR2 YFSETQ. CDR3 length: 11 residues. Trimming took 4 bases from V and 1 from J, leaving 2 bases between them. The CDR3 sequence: CASSENTEAFF. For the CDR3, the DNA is TGCGCCAGCAGCGAGAACACTGAAGCTTTCTTT.

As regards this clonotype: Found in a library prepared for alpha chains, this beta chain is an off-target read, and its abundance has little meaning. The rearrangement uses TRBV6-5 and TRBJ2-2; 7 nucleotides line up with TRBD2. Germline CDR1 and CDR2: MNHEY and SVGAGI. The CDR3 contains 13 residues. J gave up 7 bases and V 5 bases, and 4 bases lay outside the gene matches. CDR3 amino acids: CASSTSSGGELFF. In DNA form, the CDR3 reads TGTGCCAGCAGTACCTCTAGCGGCGGGGAGCTGTTTTTT.

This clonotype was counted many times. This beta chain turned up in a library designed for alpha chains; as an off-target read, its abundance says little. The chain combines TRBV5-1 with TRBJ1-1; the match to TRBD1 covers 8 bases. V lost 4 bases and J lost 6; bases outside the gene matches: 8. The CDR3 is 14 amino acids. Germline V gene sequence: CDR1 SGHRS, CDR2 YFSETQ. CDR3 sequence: CASSGRTGYAEAFF. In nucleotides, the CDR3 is TGCGCCAGCAGCGGGCGGACAGGGTATGCTGAAGCTTTCTTT.

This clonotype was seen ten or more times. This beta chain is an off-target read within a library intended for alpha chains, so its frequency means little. The CDR3 DNA sequence: TGTGCCAGCAGCCACTCGACAGGGGGCTCAACTAATGAAAAACTGTTTTTT. Translating gives CASSHSTGGSTNEKLFF. J is TRBJ1-4 and V is TRBV3-1; 10 bases are shared with TRBD1. Germline loops: CDR1 LGHDT, CDR2 YNNKEL (reference sequence). The CDR3 extends over 17 amino acids. With 3 bases clipped from V and 0 bases from J, the junction kept 4 bases outside the gene matches. Based on the CDR3 plus reference TRBV3-1 and TRBJ1-4, the full variable domain is DTAVSQTPKYLVTQMGNDKSIKCEQNLGHDTMYWYKQDSKKFLKIMFSYNNKELIINETVPNRFSPKSPDKAHLNLHINSLELGDSAVYFCASSHSTGGSTNEKLFFGSGTQLSVL.

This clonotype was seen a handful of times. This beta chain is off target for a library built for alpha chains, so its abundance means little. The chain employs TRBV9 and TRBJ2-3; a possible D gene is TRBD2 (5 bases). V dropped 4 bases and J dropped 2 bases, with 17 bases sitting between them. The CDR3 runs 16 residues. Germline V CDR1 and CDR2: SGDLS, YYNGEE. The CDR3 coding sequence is TGTGCCAGCAGCACCAGAGCGCTAGCCCACACAGATACGCAGTATTTT. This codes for CASSTRALAHTDTQYF.

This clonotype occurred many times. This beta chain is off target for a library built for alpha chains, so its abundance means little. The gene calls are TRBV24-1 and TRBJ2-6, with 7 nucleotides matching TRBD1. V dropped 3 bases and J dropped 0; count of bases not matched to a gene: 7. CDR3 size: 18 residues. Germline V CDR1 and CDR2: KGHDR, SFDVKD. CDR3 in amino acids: CATSDPTGPSSGANVLTF. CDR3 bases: TGTGCCACCAGTGATCCGACAGGGCCCAGCTCTGGGGCCAACGTCCTGACTTTC.

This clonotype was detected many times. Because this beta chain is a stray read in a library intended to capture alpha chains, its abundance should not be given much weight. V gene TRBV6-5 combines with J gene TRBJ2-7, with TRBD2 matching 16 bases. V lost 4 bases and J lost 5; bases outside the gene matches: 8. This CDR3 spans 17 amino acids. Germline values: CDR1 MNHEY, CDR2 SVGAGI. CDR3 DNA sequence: TGTGCCAGCAGTTTGGGACTAGCGGGGGGGCGAATGGACGAGCAGTACTTC. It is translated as CASSLGLAGGRMDEQYF.

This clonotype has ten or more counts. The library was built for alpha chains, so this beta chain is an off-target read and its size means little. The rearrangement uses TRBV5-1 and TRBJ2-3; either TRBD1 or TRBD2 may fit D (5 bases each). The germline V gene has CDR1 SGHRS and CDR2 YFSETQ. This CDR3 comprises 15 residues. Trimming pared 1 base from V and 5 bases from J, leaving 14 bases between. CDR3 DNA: TGCGCCAGCAGCTTGACGGGGAATACAGGAGATACGCAGTATTTT. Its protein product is CASSLTGNTGDTQYF. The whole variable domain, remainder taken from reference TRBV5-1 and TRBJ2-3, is KAGVTQTPRYLIKTRGQQVTLSCSPISGHRSVSWYQQTPGQGLQFLFEYFSETQRNKGNFPGRFSGRQFSNSRSEMNVSTLELGDSALYLCASSLTGNTGDTQYFGPGTRLTVL.

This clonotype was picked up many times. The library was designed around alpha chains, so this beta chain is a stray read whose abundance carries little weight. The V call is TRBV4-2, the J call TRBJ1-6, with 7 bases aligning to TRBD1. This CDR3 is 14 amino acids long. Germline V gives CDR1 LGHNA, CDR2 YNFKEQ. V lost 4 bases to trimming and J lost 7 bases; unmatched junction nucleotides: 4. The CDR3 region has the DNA TGTGCCAGCAGCCGACAGGGAGACAATTCACCCCTCCACTTT. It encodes CASSRQGDNSPLHF.